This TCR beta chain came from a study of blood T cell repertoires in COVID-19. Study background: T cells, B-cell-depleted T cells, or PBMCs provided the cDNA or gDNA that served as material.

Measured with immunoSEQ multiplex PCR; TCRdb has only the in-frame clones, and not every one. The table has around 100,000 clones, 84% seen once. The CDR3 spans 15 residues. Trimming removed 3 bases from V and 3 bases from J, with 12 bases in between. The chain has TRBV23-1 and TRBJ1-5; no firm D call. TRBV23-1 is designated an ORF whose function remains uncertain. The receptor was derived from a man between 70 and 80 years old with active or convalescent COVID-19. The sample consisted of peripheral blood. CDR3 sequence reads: CASSHRYGNNQPQHF. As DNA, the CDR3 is TGCGCCAGCAGTCATCGATACGGGAACAATCAGCCCCAGCATTTT.